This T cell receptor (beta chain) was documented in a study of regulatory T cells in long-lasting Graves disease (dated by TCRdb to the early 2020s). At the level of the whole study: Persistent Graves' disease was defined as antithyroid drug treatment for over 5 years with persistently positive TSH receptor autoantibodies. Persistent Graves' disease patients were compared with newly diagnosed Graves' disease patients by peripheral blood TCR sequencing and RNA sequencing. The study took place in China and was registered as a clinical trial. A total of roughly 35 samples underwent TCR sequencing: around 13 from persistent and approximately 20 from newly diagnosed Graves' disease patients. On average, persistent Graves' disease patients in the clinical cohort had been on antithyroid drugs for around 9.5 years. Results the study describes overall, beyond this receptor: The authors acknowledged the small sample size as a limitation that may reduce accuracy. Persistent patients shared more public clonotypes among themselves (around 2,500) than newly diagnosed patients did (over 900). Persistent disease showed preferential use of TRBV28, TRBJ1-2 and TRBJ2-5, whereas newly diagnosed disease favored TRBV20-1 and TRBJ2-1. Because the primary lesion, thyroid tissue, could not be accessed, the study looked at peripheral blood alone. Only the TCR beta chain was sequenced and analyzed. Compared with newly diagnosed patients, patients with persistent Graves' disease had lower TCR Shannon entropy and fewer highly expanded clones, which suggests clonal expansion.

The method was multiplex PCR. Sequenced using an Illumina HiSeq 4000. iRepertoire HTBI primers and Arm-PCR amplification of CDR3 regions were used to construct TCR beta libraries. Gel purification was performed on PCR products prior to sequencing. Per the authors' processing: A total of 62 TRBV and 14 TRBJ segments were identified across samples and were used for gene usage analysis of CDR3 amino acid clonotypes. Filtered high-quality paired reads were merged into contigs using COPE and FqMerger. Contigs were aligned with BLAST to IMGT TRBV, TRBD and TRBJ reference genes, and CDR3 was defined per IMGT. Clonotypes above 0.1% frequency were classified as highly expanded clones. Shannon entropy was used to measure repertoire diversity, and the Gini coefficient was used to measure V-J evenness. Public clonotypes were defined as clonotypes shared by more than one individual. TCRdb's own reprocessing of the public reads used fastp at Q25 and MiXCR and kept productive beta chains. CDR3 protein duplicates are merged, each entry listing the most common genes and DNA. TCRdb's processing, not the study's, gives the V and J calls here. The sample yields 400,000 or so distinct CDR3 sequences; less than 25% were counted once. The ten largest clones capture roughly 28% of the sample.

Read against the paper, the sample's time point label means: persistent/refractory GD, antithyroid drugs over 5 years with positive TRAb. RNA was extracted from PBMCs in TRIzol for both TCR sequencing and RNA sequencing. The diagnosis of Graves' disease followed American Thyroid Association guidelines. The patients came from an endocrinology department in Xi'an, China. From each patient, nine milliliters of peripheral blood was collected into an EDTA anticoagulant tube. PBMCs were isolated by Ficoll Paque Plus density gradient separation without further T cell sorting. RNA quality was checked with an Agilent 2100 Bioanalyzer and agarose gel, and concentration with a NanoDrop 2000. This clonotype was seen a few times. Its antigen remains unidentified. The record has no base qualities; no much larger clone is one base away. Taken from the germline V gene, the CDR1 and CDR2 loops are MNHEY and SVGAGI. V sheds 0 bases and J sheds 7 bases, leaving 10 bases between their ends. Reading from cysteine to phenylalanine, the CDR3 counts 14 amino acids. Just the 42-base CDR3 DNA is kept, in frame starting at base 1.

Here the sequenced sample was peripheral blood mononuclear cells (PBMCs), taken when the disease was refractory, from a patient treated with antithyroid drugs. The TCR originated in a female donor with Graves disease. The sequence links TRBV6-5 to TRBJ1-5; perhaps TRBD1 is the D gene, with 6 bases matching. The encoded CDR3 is CASSYSQGEQPQHF. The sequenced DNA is TGTGCCAGCAGTTACTCACAGGGTGAACAGCCCCAGCATTTT.